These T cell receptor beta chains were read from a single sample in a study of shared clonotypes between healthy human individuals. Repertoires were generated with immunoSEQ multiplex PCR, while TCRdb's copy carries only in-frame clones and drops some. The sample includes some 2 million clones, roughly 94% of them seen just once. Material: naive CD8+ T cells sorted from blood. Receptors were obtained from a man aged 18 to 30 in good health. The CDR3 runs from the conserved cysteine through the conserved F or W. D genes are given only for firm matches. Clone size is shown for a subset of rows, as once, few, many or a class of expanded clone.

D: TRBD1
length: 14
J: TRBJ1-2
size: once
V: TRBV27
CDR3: CASSPTGGFSGYTF
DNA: TGTGCCAGCAGTCCGACAGGGGGGTTTAGTGGCTACACCTTC

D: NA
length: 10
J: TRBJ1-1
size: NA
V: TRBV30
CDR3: CAWMDAEAFF
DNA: TGTGCCTGGATGGACGCTGAAGCTTTCTTT

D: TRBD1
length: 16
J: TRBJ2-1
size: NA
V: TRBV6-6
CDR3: CASTQLVDRGEDEQFF
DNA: TGTGCCAGCACCCAGTTAGTGGACAGGGGAGAGGATGAGCAGTTCTTC

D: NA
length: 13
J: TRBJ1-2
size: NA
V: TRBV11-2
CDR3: CASSLDGNYGYTF
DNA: TGTGCCAGCAGCTTAGACGGTAACTATGGCTACACCTTC

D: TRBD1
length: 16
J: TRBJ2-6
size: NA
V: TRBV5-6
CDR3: CASSSGQGAGANVLTF
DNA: TGTGCCAGCAGCTCGGGACAGGGTGCCGGGGCCAACGTCCTGACTTTC

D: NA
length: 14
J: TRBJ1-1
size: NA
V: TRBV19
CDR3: CASRVRGGYPEAFF
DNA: TGTGCCAGTAGGGTGCGTGGGGGATACCCTGAAGCTTTCTTT

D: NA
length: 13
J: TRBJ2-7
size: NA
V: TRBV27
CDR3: CASSLHWAYEQYF
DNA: TGTGCCAGCAGTTTACACTGGGCTTACGAGCAGTACTTC

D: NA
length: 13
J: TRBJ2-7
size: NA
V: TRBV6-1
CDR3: CASSEVEHHEQYF
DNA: TGTGCCAGCAGTGAAGTAGAGCACCACGAGCAGTACTTC

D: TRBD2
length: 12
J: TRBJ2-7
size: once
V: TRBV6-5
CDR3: CASSLGGVEQYF
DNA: TGTGCCAGCAGTCTGGGGGGGGTCGAGCAGTACTTC

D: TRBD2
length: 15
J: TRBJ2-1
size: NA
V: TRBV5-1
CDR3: CASSSAGTSWNEQFF
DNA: TGCGCCAGCAGTTCGGCCGGGACTAGCTGGAATGAGCAGTTCTTC

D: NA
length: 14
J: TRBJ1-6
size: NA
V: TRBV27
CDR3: CASTPGLYNSPLHF
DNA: TGTGCCAGCACCCCGGGGCTCTATAATTCACCCCTCCACTTT

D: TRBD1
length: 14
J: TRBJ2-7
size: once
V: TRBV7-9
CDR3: CASSSAGGFNEQYF
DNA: TGTGCCAGCAGCTCGGCAGGGGGTTTCAACGAGCAGTACTTC

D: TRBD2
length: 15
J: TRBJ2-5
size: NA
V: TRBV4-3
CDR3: CASSRVMGGGETQYF
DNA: TGCGCCAGCAGCCGAGTTATGGGGGGAGGGGAGACCCAGTACTTC

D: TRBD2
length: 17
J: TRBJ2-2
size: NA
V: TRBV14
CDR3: CASSHPLLAANTGELFF
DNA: TGTGCCAGCAGCCACCCCTTACTAGCGGCGAACACCGGGGAGCTGTTTTTT

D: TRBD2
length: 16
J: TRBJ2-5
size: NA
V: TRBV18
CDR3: CASSPMGLAGVETQYF
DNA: TGTGCCAGCTCACCGATGGGACTAGCGGGAGTCGAGACCCAGTACTTC

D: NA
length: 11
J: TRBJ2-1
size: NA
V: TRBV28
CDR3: CASSSYRYKFF
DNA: TGTGCCAGCAGTTCCTACAGGTATAAGTTCTTC

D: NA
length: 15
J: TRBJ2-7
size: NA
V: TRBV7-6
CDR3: CASSLETGFSYEQYF
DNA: TGTGCCAGCAGCTTAGAAACGGGGTTCTCCTACGAGCAGTACTTC

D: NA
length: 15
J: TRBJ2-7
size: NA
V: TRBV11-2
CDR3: CASSAQTVSSYEQYF
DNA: TGTGCCAGCAGCGCCCAGACAGTGAGCTCCTACGAGCAGTACTTC

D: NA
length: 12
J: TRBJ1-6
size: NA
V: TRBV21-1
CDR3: CASSFSDSPLHF
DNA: TGTGCCAGCAGCTTCTCAGATTCACCCCTCCACTTT

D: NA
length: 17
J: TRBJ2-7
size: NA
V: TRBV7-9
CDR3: CASTADPKHQGPLEQYF
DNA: TGTGCCAGCACCGCGGACCCAAAACATCAGGGACCCCTCGAGCAGTACTTC

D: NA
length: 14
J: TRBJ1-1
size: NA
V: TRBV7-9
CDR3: CASSSPIGDTEAFF
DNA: TGTGCCAGCAGCTCCCCCATCGGGGACACTGAAGCTTTCTTT

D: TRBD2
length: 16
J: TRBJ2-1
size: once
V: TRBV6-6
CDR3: CASLPGTSVSYNEQFF
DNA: TGTGCCAGCCTTCCCGGGACTAGTGTCTCCTACAATGAGCAGTTCTTC

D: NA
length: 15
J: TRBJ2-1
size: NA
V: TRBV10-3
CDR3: CAISDVGFSYNEQFF
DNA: TGTGCCATCAGTGATGTGGGATTTTCCTACAATGAGCAGTTCTTC

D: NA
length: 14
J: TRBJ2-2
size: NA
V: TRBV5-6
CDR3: CASSPAKVPWELFF
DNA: TGTGCCAGCAGCCCGGCGAAAGTCCCCTGGGAGCTGTTTTTT

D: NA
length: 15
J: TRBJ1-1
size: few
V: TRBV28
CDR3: CASSTPRSGDTEAFF
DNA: TGTGCCAGCAGTACCCCGAGATCCGGGGACACTGAAGCTTTCTTT

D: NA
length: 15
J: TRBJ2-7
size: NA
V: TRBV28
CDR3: CASIRQGTPSYEQYF
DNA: TGTGCCAGCATCCGTCAGGGGACCCCCTCCTACGAGCAGTACTTC

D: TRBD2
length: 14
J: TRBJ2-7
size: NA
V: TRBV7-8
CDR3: CASSLGGLPGEQYF
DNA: TGTGCCAGCAGCTTGGGGGGACTACCAGGCGAGCAGTACTTC

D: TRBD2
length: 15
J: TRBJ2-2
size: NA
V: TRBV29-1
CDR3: CSVDGLEGSTGELFF
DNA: TGCAGCGTGGATGGACTAGAGGGGAGCACCGGGGAGCTGTTTTTT

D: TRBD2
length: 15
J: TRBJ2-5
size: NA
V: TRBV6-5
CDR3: CASSYRAGEQETQYF
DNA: TGTGCCAGCAGTTACCGGGCGGGGGAGCAAGAGACCCAGTACTTC

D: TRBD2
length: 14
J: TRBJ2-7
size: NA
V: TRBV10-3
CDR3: CAISDPSGNYEQYF
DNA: TGTGCCATCAGTGACCCTAGCGGGAACTACGAGCAGTACTTC

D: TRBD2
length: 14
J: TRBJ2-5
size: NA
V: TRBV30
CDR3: CAWSVLAGQETQYF
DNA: TGTGCCTGGAGTGTGCTAGCGGGGCAAGAGACCCAGTACTTC

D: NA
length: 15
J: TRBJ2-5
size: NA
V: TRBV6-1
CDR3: CASSEAEWDLETQYF
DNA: TGTGCCAGCAGTGAGGCGGAGTGGGATCTTGAGACCCAGTACTTC

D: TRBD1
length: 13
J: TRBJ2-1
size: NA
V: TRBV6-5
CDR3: CASSSGTDNEQFF
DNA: TGTGCCAGCAGTTCCGGGACAGACAATGAGCAGTTCTTC

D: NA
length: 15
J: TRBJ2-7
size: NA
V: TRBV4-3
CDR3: CASSFDRVGSYEQYF
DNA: TGCGCCAGCAGCTTCGATAGGGTGGGTAGCTACGAGCAGTACTTC

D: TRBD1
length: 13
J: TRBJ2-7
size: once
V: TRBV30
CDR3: CAWSGGAGGEQYF
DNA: TGTGCCTGGAGTGGGGGAGCAGGGGGCGAGCAGTACTTC

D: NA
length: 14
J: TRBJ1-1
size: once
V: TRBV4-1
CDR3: CASSRQTVNTEAFF
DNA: TGCGCCAGCAGCCGACAAACAGTGAACACTGAAGCTTTCTTT

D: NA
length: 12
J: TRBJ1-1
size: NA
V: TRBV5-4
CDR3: CASSGRGTEAFF
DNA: TGTGCCAGCAGCGGCAGGGGCACTGAAGCTTTCTTT

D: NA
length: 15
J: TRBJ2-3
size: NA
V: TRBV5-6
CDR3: CASSLGLASTDTQYF
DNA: TGTGCCAGCAGCTTGGGGCTAGCTAGCACAGATACGCAGTATTTT

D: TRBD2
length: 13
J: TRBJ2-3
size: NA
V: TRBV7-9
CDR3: CASTSEGTDTQYF
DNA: TGTGCCAGTACTAGCGAGGGTACAGATACGCAGTATTTT

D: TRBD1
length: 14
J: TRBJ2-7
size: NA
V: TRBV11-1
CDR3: CASSLDRGYYEQYF
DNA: TGTGCCAGCAGCTTAGACAGGGGATACTACGAGCAGTACTTC

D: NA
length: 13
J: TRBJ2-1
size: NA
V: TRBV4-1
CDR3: CASASVGQDEQFF
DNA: TGCGCCAGCGCTAGCGTCGGACAAGATGAGCAGTTCTTC

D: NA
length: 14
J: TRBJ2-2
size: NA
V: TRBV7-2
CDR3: CASSSFYSTGELFF
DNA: TGTGCCAGCAGCTCATTTTATTCGACCGGGGAGCTGTTTTTT

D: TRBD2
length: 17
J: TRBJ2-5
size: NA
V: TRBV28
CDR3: CASSPYGGSSGGETQYF
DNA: TGTGCCAGCAGCCCCTACGGGGGTTCTAGCGGCGGGGAGACCCAGTACTTC

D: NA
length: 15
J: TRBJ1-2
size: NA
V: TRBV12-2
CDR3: CASRPIGQGSGGYTF
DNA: TGTGCAAGTCGCCCCATAGGACAGGGCTCAGGTGGCTACACCTTC

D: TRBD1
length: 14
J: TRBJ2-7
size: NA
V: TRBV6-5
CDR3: CASSYSRQGYEQYF
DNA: TGTGCCAGCAGTTACTCGAGACAGGGATACGAGCAGTACTTC

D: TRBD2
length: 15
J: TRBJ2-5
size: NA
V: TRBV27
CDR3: CASSPGLAGWETQYF
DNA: TGTGCCAGCAGTCCGGGACTAGCGGGGTGGGAGACCCAGTACTTC

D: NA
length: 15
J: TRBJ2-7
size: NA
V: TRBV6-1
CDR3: CASSEVAQGAYEQYF
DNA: TGTGCCAGCAGTGAAGTCGCACAGGGCGCCTACGAGCAGTACTTC

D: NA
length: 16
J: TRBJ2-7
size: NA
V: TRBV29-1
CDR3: CSVEDEGGTGQYEQYF
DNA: TGCAGCGTTGAAGATGAAGGAGGGACGGGTCAGTACGAGCAGTACTTC

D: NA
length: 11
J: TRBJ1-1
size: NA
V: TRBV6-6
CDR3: CASQGTTEAFF
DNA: TGTGCCAGCCAGGGAACCACTGAAGCTTTCTTT

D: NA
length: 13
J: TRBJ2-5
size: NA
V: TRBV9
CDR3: CASSDDSRETQYF
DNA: TGTGCCAGCAGCGATGACAGCCGGGAGACCCAGTACTTC

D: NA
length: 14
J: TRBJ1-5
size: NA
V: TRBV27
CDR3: CASSSGVSNQPQHF
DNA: TGTGCCAGCAGTTCGGGAGTGAGCAATCAGCCCCAGCATTTT

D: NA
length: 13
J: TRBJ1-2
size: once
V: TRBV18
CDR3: CASHDDTDYGYTF
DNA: TGTGCCAGCCACGACGACACGGACTATGGCTACACCTTC